This T cell receptor beta chain was profiled in a study of T cell responses to AZD1222 COVID-19 vaccine. Points from the study as a whole: Donor demographics were predominantly white British with a female majority; clonal diversity may be underestimated. Vaccine-related CD4 TCRs covered spike, predominating at 160-218 and 743-854. A reported finding is that nearly half of spike-specific TCRs target unmutated variant regions.

Sequenced by immunoSEQ multiplex PCR; TCRdb stores in-frame clones only, minus some. The sample holds roughly 120,000 clones, 88% seen once. Turning to this clone: What it recognizes is unknown.

CDR3 size: 12 residues. The germline V gene has CDR1 LNHDA and CDR2 SQIVND (reference sequence). The TCR originated in an adult in good health. Sequencing was performed on peripheral blood, taken on day 0 of AZD1222 vaccination. The chain employs TRBV19 and TRBJ1-5; a weak D match, TRBD1 (5 bases). The CDR3 region is CAGGQGHQPQHF. The CDR3 DNA is TGTGCGGGAGGCCAGGGCCATCAGCCCCAGCATTTT.